This is a list of T cell receptor beta chains from one sample in a study of blood T cell repertoires in COVID-19. TCRdb's table, derived via immunoSEQ multiplex PCR, lists solely in-frame clones and lacks some. The sample consists of more than 95,000 clones, less than 85% of them appearing once. The material sequenced was peripheral blood. These receptors came from a man between 25 and 39 years old with acute or convalescent COVID-19. The CDR3 runs from the conserved cysteine through the conserved F or W. The order of the fields is clone size, J gene, V gene, D gene, CDR3 protein, CDR3 DNA. D genes are given only for firm matches. Size tells how often a clone was seen (once, few, many) or the class of an expanded clone, and some rows leave it out.

-	TRBJ1-2	TRBV9	TRBD1	CASSVDRGDGYTF	TGTGCCAGCAGCGTAGACAGGGGGGATGGCTACACCTTC
-	TRBJ1-4	TRBV7-9	TRBD1	CASSLRAGGITNEKLFF	TGTGCCAGCAGCTTGAGGGCAGGGGGCATCACTAATGAAAAACTGTTTTTT
-	TRBJ2-7	TRBV11-2	-	CASSLAGVSYEQYF	TGTGCCAGCAGCTTAGCCGGGGTCTCCTACGAGCAGTACTTC
-	TRBJ2-1	TRBV19	TRBD1	CASSPRTGLAEQFF	TGTGCCAGTAGTCCCCGGACAGGGTTGGCTGAGCAGTTCTTC
-	TRBJ1-3	TRBV5-4	-	CASSLAGGNTIYF	TGTGCCAGCAGCTTGGCCGGGGGAAACACCATATATTTT
-	TRBJ1-5	TRBV2	TRBD1	CASSEGRGDQPQHF	TGTGCCAGCAGTGAGGGCAGGGGGGACCAGCCCCAGCATTTT
few	TRBJ2-1	TRBV6-2/TRBV6-3	-	CASSTRWRGRVNEQFF	TGTGCCAGCAGTACGCGGTGGAGGGGGCGCGTCAATGAGCAGTTCTTC
-	TRBJ2-2	TRBV19	TRBD2	CASRAGGIGELFF	TGTGCCAGTAGGGCGGGAGGGATCGGGGAGCTGTTTTTT
-	TRBJ2-7	TRBV12-3/TRBV12-4	TRBD1	CASSWTGSEQYF	TGTGCCAGCAGTTGGACAGGGTCCGAGCAGTACTTC
-	TRBJ1-1	TRBV5-1	-	CASRDRGTEAFF	TGCGCCAGCAGAGATCGGGGTACTGAAGCTTTCTTT
once	TRBJ2-1	TRBV27	TRBD2	CASRLAGGIYNEQFF	TGTGCCAGTCGACTAGCGGGGGGGATATACAATGAGCAGTTCTTC
-	TRBJ2-3	TRBV9	-	CASSVAQGETDTQYF	TGTGCCAGCAGCGTAGCACAGGGAGAGACAGATACGCAGTATTTT
-	TRBJ1-4	TRBV6-5	-	CASSPTDDNEKLFF	TGTGCCAGCAGTCCGACAGACGATAATGAAAAACTGTTTTTT
-	TRBJ1-2	TRBV3-1/TRBV3-2	TRBD1	CASSQDIGPGQDGYTF	TGTGCCAGCAGCCAAGATATTGGCCCCGGACAGGATGGCTACACCTTC
-	TRBJ2-7	TRBV27	TRBD2	CASSLWAGGLYEQYF	TGTGCCAGCAGTTTATGGGCGGGGGGGCTCTACGAGCAGTACTTC
-	TRBJ2-1	TRBV9	-	CASSVEASGENEQFF	TGTGCCAGCAGCGTAGAGGCTTCAGGGGAGAATGAGCAGTTCTTC
-	TRBJ2-3	TRBV7-9	TRBD2	CASSRGRATDTQYF	TGTGCCAGCAGCCGCGGGAGGGCCACAGATACGCAGTATTTT
-	TRBJ2-3	TRBV7-3	-	CASSLDRGGTDTQYF	TGTGCCAGCAGCTTGGACCGGGGAGGAACAGATACGCAGTATTTT
-	TRBJ1-6	TRBV5-1	-	CASSFESYNSPLHF	TGCGCCAGCAGCTTTGAGTCCTATAATTCACCCCTCCACTTT
-	TRBJ2-1	TRBV27	TRBD2	CASKRGGTSAYNEQFF	TGTGCCAGCAAAAGAGGCGGGACTAGCGCCTACAATGAGCAGTTCTTC
-	TRBJ2-1	TRBV7-2	-	CASSLKASHEQFF	TGTGCCAGCAGCTTAAAGGCTAGCCATGAGCAGTTCTTC
-	TRBJ1-5	TRBV7-6	-	CASSFGSEGNQPQHF	TGTGCCAGCAGCTTTGGCAGTGAGGGCAATCAGCCCCAGCATTTT
-	TRBJ1-2	TRBV9	-	CASSGDGKYNYGYTF	TGTGCCAGCAGCGGCGACGGGAAATATAACTATGGCTACACCTTC
few	TRBJ2-1	TRBV14	TRBD2	CASSQDQRERWYNEQFF	TGTGCCAGCAGCCAAGATCAGCGGGAGAGATGGTACAATGAGCAGTTCTTC
-	TRBJ1-1	TRBV6-6	-	CASSYGQGFTEAFF	TGTGCCAGCAGTTACGGGCAGGGATTCACTGAAGCTTTCTTT
-	TRBJ2-1	TRBV7-6	-	CASSFRDGDEQFF	TGTGCCAGCAGCTTCAGGGATGGCGATGAGCAGTTCTTC
-	TRBJ2-7	TRBV5-5	-	CASSSVSWEQYF	TGTGCCAGCAGCTCAGTCTCTTGGGAGCAGTACTTC
-	TRBJ1-2	TRBV18	TRBD1	CASSRPETGVYYGYTF	TGTGCCAGCTCACGACCCGAGACAGGGGTTTACTATGGCTACACCTTC
-	TRBJ1-3	TRBV5-1	-	CASSWGDFGGENTIYF	TGCGCCAGCAGCTGGGGGGACTTCGGAGGAGAGAACACCATATATTTT
-	TRBJ2-5	TRBV5-4	TRBD2	CASSFIAGGRQETQYF	TGTGCCAGCAGCTTCATAGCGGGGGGGCGGCAAGAGACCCAGTACTTC
-	TRBJ2-2	TRBV6-5	-	CASSGVARSGELFF	TGTGCCAGTTCGGGGGTGGCCCGTTCCGGGGAGCTGTTTTTT
-	TRBJ2-1	TRBV12-5	TRBD2	CASGSGGRYNEQFF	TGTGCTAGTGGTTCGGGGGGGCGATACAATGAGCAGTTCTTC
-	TRBJ2-1	TRBV4-1	-	CASSQVGRAASLNEQFF	TGCGCCAGCAGCCAAGTCGGGCGGGCAGCTTCCCTCAATGAGCAGTTCTTC
-	TRBJ2-3	TRBV7-2	-	CASSRGRVTDTQYF	TGTGCCAGCAGTAGAGGGCGGGTCACAGATACGCAGTATTTT
-	TRBJ2-7	TRBV15	TRBD2	CATQLWIAGGNEQYF	TGTGCCACCCAACTATGGATAGCGGGGGGTAACGAGCAGTACTTC
-	TRBJ1-1	TRBV9	TRBD1	CASSANRGNTEAFF	TGTGCCAGCAGCGCGAACAGGGGGAACACTGAAGCTTTCTTT